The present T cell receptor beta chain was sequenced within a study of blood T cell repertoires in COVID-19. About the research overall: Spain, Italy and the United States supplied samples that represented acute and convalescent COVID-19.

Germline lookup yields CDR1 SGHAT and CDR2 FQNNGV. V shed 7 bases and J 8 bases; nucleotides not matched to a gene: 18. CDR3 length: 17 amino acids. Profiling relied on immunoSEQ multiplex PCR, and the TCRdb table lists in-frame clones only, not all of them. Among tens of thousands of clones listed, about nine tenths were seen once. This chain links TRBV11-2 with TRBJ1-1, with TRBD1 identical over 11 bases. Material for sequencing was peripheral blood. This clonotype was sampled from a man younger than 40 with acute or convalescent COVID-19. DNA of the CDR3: TGTGCCAGCAACCACCGTCCCGGGACAGGGGGTGCAACCGAAGCTTTCTTT. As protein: CASNHRPGTGGATEAFF.